This T cell receptor beta chain was sequenced for a study of CD8 T cells in Susac syndrome. Study-level information: Sequenced Susac syndrome patients included roughly six with clinically active disease and roughly eight in remission. Patients with Susac syndrome were therapy-naive, taking corticosteroids, with some also receiving intravenous immunoglobulin, or taking intravenous immunoglobulin alone at the time their blood was drawn.

Germline CDR1 reads DFQATT; CDR2 reads SNEGSKA (reference sequence). V was pared by 7 bases and J by 5 bases, with 16 bases of the junction left unmatched. CDR3 length: 16 amino acids. Reverse transcription used about 0.45 to 1 ug RNA and random hexamers. Amplification of TCR beta CDR3 across 54 Vbeta and 13 Jbeta was performed with immunoSEQ multiplex PCR. A single record per CDR3 protein comes from TCRdb applying MiXCR to the immunoSEQ multiplex PCR reads. Of 200,000 to 250,000 distinct CDR3 sequences in the sample, about 95% are singletons; the top ten hold under 0.2%. The diagnostic criteria were recently defined, and patients with Susac syndrome met them for definite or probable disease.

Sequencing input: CD4+ T cells from PBMCs. The source is a human donor with Susac syndrome. V usage is TRBV20-1 and J usage is TRBJ2-3; TRBD1 agrees at 9 bases. CDR3 amino acids: CSVNDRGLEAGDTQYF. CDR3 bases: TGCAGTGTTAACGACAGGGGGTTGGAAGCGGGAGATACGCAGTATTTT.